This is a list of T cell receptor beta chains from one sample in a study of long-term antiretroviral therapy in people with HIV. Assay: immunoSEQ multiplex PCR; the TCRdb copy retains only in-frame clones and omits some. The profile shows some 11,000 clones, around 80% of them singletons. The starting material was unsorted PBMCs, obtained 1.8 years after starting antiretroviral therapy. These receptor sequences come from a middle-aged man with HIV. Both conserved end residues are part of each CDR3. D genes are given only for firm matches. Clone size, where shown, is once, few, many, or a class for clones that have expanded.

clone_size	j_call	d_call	v_call	cdr3_nt	cdr3_aa
NA	TRBJ2-5	TRBD1	TRBV18	TGTGCCAGCTCACCGGGACAGGGGATGGAGACCCAGTACTTC	CASSPGQGMETQYF
NA	TRBJ1-5	NA	TRBV21-1	TGTGCCAGCAGCAATTTCTCCACACACAGCTACCGGGAAAGCAATCAGCCCCAGCATTTT	CASSNFSTHSYRESNQPQHF
few	TRBJ1-5	NA	TRBV15	TGTGCCACCAGCACCGACCTTTATAATCAGCCCCAGCATTTT	CATSTDLYNQPQHF
NA	TRBJ2-7	NA	TRBV28	TGTGCCAGCAGTTTAGCTGGGTCTCGCTACGAGCAGTACTTC	CASSLAGSRYEQYF
NA	TRBJ1-3	NA	TRBV7-2	TGTGCCAGCAGCTCAGCGGGGGACGCCCGAAACACCATATATTTT	CASSSAGDARNTIYF
NA	TRBJ2-1	NA	TRBV11-3	TGTGCCAGCAGTCCCAGGGGGGTCGGGAACAATGAGCAGTTCTTC	CASSPRGVGNNEQFF
NA	TRBJ1-4	NA	TRBV5-1	TGCGCCAGCAGCCCTGGGGGGGCGGCTCAAGAAAAACTGTTTTTT	CASSPGGAAQEKLFF
NA	TRBJ2-2	NA	TRBV7-2	TGTGCCAGCAGCTTAGTGGTGGGGACCGGGGAGCTGTTTTTT	CASSLVVGTGELFF
NA	TRBJ2-2	NA	TRBV29-1	TGCAGCGTTGAAGACGGCGCCAAGAACACCGGGGAGCTGTTTTTT	CSVEDGAKNTGELFF
NA	TRBJ1-5	NA	TRBV15	TGTGCCACCAGCAGAGACAGCCAGCCCCAGCATTTT	CATSRDSQPQHF
once	TRBJ2-2	NA	TRBV7-9	TGTGCCAGCAGCTTAGTAACGAACACCGGGGAGCTGTTTTTT	CASSLVTNTGELFF
few	TRBJ2-7	NA	TRBV11-2	TGTGCCAGCAGCTGGGGGAACGAGCAGTACTTC	CASSWGNEQYF
NA	TRBJ2-3	NA	TRBV2	TGTGCCAACATCGTGGGGCTTAGGGAGCAGAATACGCAGTATTTT	CANIVGLREQNTQYF
once	TRBJ1-2	NA	TRBV19	TGTGCCATTCACCCGGGACGGGGTTATGGCTACACCTTC	CAIHPGRGYGYTF
once	TRBJ1-5	TRBD1	TRBV6-1	TGTGCCAGCAGCCGGGACAGCTTACAGCCCCAGCATTTT	CASSRDSLQPQHF
large	TRBJ2-3	TRBD2	TRBV6-6	TGTGCCAGCAGTGACATAGCGGGTGTAGACGGGACGCAGTATTTT	CASSDIAGVDGTQYF
NA	TRBJ2-5	NA	TRBV29-1	TGCAGCGTGCACTTCCTGGGCGGGCAGCACTTC	CSVHFLGGQHF
NA	TRBJ2-5	NA	TRBV5-1	TGCGCCAGCAGCTTGATGGGCAGAACCCTCCAAGAGACCCAGTACTTC	CASSLMGRTLQETQYF
NA	TRBJ2-2	TRBD2	TRBV27	TGTGCCAGCAGTCCCTCTAGCGGGAGGGGGACCGGGGAGCTGTTTTTT	CASSPSSGRGTGELFF
NA	TRBJ2-1	TRBD2	TRBV28	TGTGCCAGCAGTTTAGGGCTAGCGGGAAGTTACAATGAGCAGTTCTTC	CASSLGLAGSYNEQFF
NA	TRBJ2-5	NA	TRBV7-9	TGTGCCAGCAGCTCGGACCTACAAGAGACCCAGTACTTC	CASSSDLQETQYF
NA	TRBJ1-1	TRBD1	TRBV7-9	TGTGCCATCGACAGGGCGAACACTGAAGCTTTCTTT	CAIDRANTEAFF
few	TRBJ1-2	NA	TRBV6-5	TGTGCCAGCAGTCCGACGGGCCACTATGGCTACACCTTC	CASSPTGHYGYTF
NA	TRBJ1-1	TRBD1	TRBV29-1	TGCAGCGTGACCTCCGACAGGGGAGAAGCTTTCTTT	CSVTSDRGEAFF
NA	TRBJ2-7	NA	TRBV28	TGTGCCAGCAGTTTAAAAGGGTTAAGCTCCTACGAGCAGTACTTC	CASSLKGLSSYEQYF
few	TRBJ2-7	TRBD1	TRBV7-9	TGTGCCAGCAGCCCGAAGGACAGGAATTCCTACGAGCAGTACTTC	CASSPKDRNSYEQYF
few	TRBJ1-4	TRBD1	TRBV4-1	TGCGCCAGCAGCCAAGGGACAGGGGTAAATGAAAAACTGTTTTTT	CASSQGTGVNEKLFF
few	TRBJ2-2	TRBD1	TRBV2	TGTGCCAGCACCGAAGGACAGGCGAACACCGGGGAGCTGTTTTTT	CASTEGQANTGELFF
NA	TRBJ2-3	NA	TRBV2	TGTGCCAGCAGGGCCAGAACCTCTGACTTCTCCTATACGCAGTATTTT	CASRARTSDFSYTQYF
NA	TRBJ2-7	NA	TRBV28	TGTGCCAGCAATGAAGCAACCTACGAGCAGTACTTC	CASNEATYEQYF
NA	TRBJ2-7	TRBD2	TRBV4-3	TGCGCCAGCAGCCAATCTGAGGCGGGAGGTGAACCAGACGAGCAGTACTTC	CASSQSEAGGEPDEQYF
NA	TRBJ1-4	NA	TRBV5-6	TGTGCCAGCAGCTTCCTTCCGGGACGCGGAAATGAAAAACTGTTTTTT	CASSFLPGRGNEKLFF
few	TRBJ1-5	NA	TRBV5-6	TGTGCCAGCAGCTTGGGGGGGTATAGCAATCAGCCCCAGCATTTT	CASSLGGYSNQPQHF
NA	TRBJ2-7	NA	TRBV5-4	TGTGCCAGCAGCTTGGAGCGACCCTACGAGCAGTACTTC	CASSLERPYEQYF
NA	TRBJ1-5	NA	TRBV7-8	TGTGCCAGCAGCTCCGGGACACCTTATAGCAATCAGCCCCAGCATTTT	CASSSGTPYSNQPQHF
NA	TRBJ2-7	NA	TRBV10-3	TGTGCCATCATGCGTGGACTAAACTACGAGCAGTACTTC	CAIMRGLNYEQYF
NA	TRBJ2-5	NA	TRBV5-4	TGTGCCAGCAGCTTGGACGTGGGGACCCAGTACTTC	CASSLDVGTQYF
NA	TRBJ2-2	NA	TRBV25-1	TGTGCCAGCAGTGACGTAATGAACACCGGGGAGCTGTTTTTT	CASSDVMNTGELFF
NA	TRBJ2-2	NA	TRBV27	TGTGCCAGCAGTAGTCAGCCCACCGGGGAGCTGTTTTTT	CASSSQPTGELFF
NA	TRBJ1-1	NA	TRBV30	TGTGCCGGGCTATTGGCCCTTGAAGCTTTCTTT	CAGLLALEAFF
NA	TRBJ2-1	TRBD2	TRBV28	TGTGCCAGCAGTCCGAGACTAGCGGGAGGGGATGAGCAGTTCTTC	CASSPRLAGGDEQFF
NA	TRBJ2-1	NA	TRBV10-3	TGTGCCATCACTAGCAGATCCTACAATGAGCAGTTCTTC	CAITSRSYNEQFF
NA	TRBJ2-5	TRBD2	TRBV4-3	TGCGCCAGCAGCCAAGATCAGCTAGCGGGATTAATGTCGGAGACCCAGTACTTC	CASSQDQLAGLMSETQYF
NA	TRBJ1-3	NA	TRBV28	TGTGCCAGCAGTTTAACGGACGGGACCACTGGAAACACCATATATTTT	CASSLTDGTTGNTIYF
NA	TRBJ2-7	TRBD2	TRBV7-9	TGTGCCAGCAGCTTTTTTAGCGGGAGTGAGCAGTACTTC	CASSFFSGSEQYF
NA	TRBJ1-2	TRBD1	TRBV6-6	TGTGCCAGCAGTTCGCCTACAGGGGAGTATGGCTACACCTTC	CASSSPTGEYGYTF
NA	TRBJ2-7	NA	TRBV4-2	TGTGCCAGCAGCCAAGAGTTCCGGAAAGACGAGCAGTACTTC	CASSQEFRKDEQYF
NA	TRBJ2-2	NA	TRBV2	TGTGCCAGCAGCTCGCCCACGGGGCGTTACACCGGGGAGCTGTTTTTT	CASSSPTGRYTGELFF
NA	TRBJ2-5	NA	TRBV13	TGTGCCAGCAGCTTAGGCAGGGCGGGAGAGACCCAGTACTTC	CASSLGRAGETQYF
NA	TRBJ1-5	TRBD1	TRBV5-1	TGCGCCAGCAGCCCCGGGACAGGGGGCTCCGGCAATCAGCCCCAGCATTTT	CASSPGTGGSGNQPQHF
NA	TRBJ1-5	TRBD1	TRBV2	TGTGCCAGCAGTGGAACAGGGGTCGGCAATCAGCCCCAGCATTTT	CASSGTGVGNQPQHF
NA	TRBJ2-2	TRBD1	TRBV5-6	TGTGCCAGCAGCTTGCAGTACCACAGGGGTACCGGGGAGCTGTTTTTT	CASSLQYHRGTGELFF
NA	TRBJ1-2	TRBD1	TRBV5-1	TGCGCCAGCAGGGTTATGACAGGGGCGAGCTATGGCTACACCTTC	CASRVMTGASYGYTF
once	TRBJ1-2	NA	TRBV9	TGTGCCAGCAGCCTTGGGGCGCGCGGAGGCTACACCTTC	CASSLGARGGYTF